Listed here is a single T cell receptor (beta chain). The antigen it binds to is not known. Base-call qualities are not available, and no considerably larger clone is one nucleotide away. TCRB CDR3 regions were amplified from about 2 ug genomic DNA, or all available DNA if less, using the immunoSEQ assay. The multiplex PCR employed 60 forward primers targeting TCR V beta segments and 13 reverse primers targeting J beta segments. To estimate the number of reads per starting template, synthetic control templates were added to each sample at limiting dilution. Sequencing produced 87 bp reads on the Illumina HiSeq System. Regarding the original processing steps: To remove PCR and sequencing errors, closely related sequences were merged with a nearest neighbor algorithm. TCR overlap was measured as the percentage of unique tumor TCR beta sequences also present in the same patient's peripheral blood. The immuneACCESS repertoire file appears here via TCRdb, limited to in-frame rearrangements. These files lack a portion of the clones; in checked studies, under half of the deficit traces to unresolved V genes, and the cause of the others is not known. The V and J calls and clone size were taken over from that table, and D and trimming were inferred from the DNA. A total of 91,000 or so clones appear in this sample, roughly 80% of them only once. The ten largest clones add up to 4.5% to 5.5% of the sample.

This sample was included in a study of glioma-infiltrating T cells after dendritic cell vaccination (dated by TCRdb to 2016 to 2018). For context, the study as a whole: The cohort comprised roughly 15 glioblastoma patients from Phase I and II dendritic cell vaccination trials, 9 newly diagnosed and 6 with recurrent disease. Patients received autologous tumor lysate-pulsed dendritic cell vaccination between about 2002 and 2013. The vaccine was prepared from monocyte-derived dendritic cells that were cultured for seven days with IL-4 and GM-CSF and then pulsed overnight with autologous tumor lysate. Each patient was given three intradermal dendritic cell vaccine injections, spaced two weeks apart, in the arm below the axilla. In glioblastoma patients vaccinated with dendritic cells, deep sequencing of TCR beta CDR3 regions served to measure tumor-infiltrating lymphocyte content and to compare repertoires between tumor and blood. Survival after dendritic cell vaccination was correlated with TCR sequencing metrics such as TIL content and the overlap between tumor and blood repertoires. Study-wide findings and limitations: No direct relationship between TCR clonality and survival was found, suggesting that a diverse polyclonal response may matter. The three-group TCR overlap response model was described as speculative and requiring prospective validation. The cohort was small and heterogeneous, and full blood and tumor sets were available for few patients, with initial-recurrent tumor pairs available for even fewer patients. After dendritic cell vaccination, a higher estimated pretreatment TIL content predicted longer time to progression and longer overall survival.

Per the publication, the time point label means: after dendritic cell vaccination, including at tumor progression/relapse. Patients were selected for having adequate residual fresh-frozen tumor tissue and more than two years of available survival data. None of the glioblastoma patients carried an isocitrate dehydrogenase mutation, although molecular status otherwise varied. PBMC collection took place before vaccination, two weeks after the third vaccination, and at tumor progression if progression occurred. The Qiagen DNeasy Blood extraction Kit was used to extract genomic DNA. The germline V and J ends show losses of 5 bases and 1 base respectively, and no gene match explains 5 bases of the junction. From the cysteine up to the phenylalanine, the CDR3 has a length of 15 residues. Of the read, only the CDR3 DNA is kept; its 45 bases are in frame from base 1. Sequences SNHLY (CDR1) and FYNNEI (CDR2) are obtained from the germline V gene.

The chain was built from TRBV2 and TRBJ1-1, with 9 middle bases fitting TRBD1. The sequences come from blood, collected after dendritic cell vaccination. This TCR derives from a human donor with glioblastoma. The CDR3 is CASSLGTGRNTEAFF. The nucleotide sequence reads TGTGCCAGCAGTCTCGGGACAGGGCGGAACACTGAAGCTTTCTTT.